Below, 8 T cell receptor beta chains from the same sample are listed, as sequenced in a study of PD-1 blockade in mismatch repair-deficient tumors. Profiled with immunoSEQ multiplex PCR; TCRdb holds only in-frame clones, not every one. Altogether around 100,000 clones are present, 70% to 80% being singletons, with the ten largest covering about 5.1%. Sequencing was performed on peripheral blood, taken 60 weeks after starting pembrolizumab. The receptor set was obtained from an adult with mismatch repair-deficient cancer.

This clone was observed a few times. The chain combines TRBV2 with TRBJ2-1, with 7 bases identical to TRBD1. Germline CDR1 is SNHLY and CDR2 is FYNNEI. This CDR3 comprises 15 residues. V shed 5 bases and J 1 base; nucleotides not matched to a gene: 5. In nucleotides, the CDR3 is TGTGCCAGCAGTAGGGACAGAGAGTCCTACAATGAGCAGTTCTTC. It is translated as CASSRDRESYNEQFF.

V is TRBV18 and J is TRBJ2-1; D might be TRBD2 (6 bases). CDR3 length: 16 amino acids. Germline loops: CDR1 KGHSH, CDR2 LQKENI. V was pared by 6 bases and J by 9 bases, with 24 bases between. As DNA, the CDR3 is TGTGCCAGCTCGCCCGAAGGAGCGGGCCCAGAGGTTGAGCAGTTCTTC. Protein product: CASSPEGAGPEVEQFF.

The rearrangement links TRBV18 to TRBJ1-5; 9 bases are a match to TRBD1. The CDR3 contains 15 residues. Germline CDR1 is KGHSH and CDR2 is LQKENI. The V gene end was trimmed by 5 bases and the J gene end by 2 bases; junction bases not matched to a gene: 4. CDR3 sequence reads: CASSTTGGGNQPQHF. CDR3 in DNA: TGTGCCAGCTCAACGACAGGGGGAGGCAATCAGCCCCAGCATTTT.

The V and J genes are TRBV6-6 and TRBJ2-3; no reliable D call. V dropped 2 bases and J dropped 4 bases, with 10 bases sitting between them. CDR3 size: 14 residues. Per germline, CDR1 MNHNY and CDR2 SVGAGI (reference sequence). The CDR3: CASSYPDSSDTQYF. In DNA form, the CDR3 reads TGTGCCAGCAGTTACCCCGACTCCTCAGATACGCAGTATTTT.

The chain carries TRBV5-8 and TRBJ1-5, with D maybe TRBD1 (6 bases). Germline CDR1 and CDR2: SGHTS and YDEGEE. The CDR3 spans 13 residues. V shed 4 bases and J shed 4 bases, with 9 bases lying between them. The CDR3 sequence: CASSQGRNQPQHF. The CDR3 DNA follows: TGTGCCAGCAGCCAGGGGAGGAATCAGCCCCAGCATTTT.

This clone has only one observation. The chain recombines TRBV6-1 with TRBJ2-7; D gene uncertain. CDR3 length: 13 residues. Germline CDR1 and CDR2: MNHNS and SASEGT. V was pared by 2 bases and J by 3 bases, with 8 bases between. The CDR3 protein is CASSETTRYEQYF. The CDR3 nucleotides read TGTGCCAGCAGTGAAACGACCCGCTACGAGCAGTACTTC.

Comment on this clone: The junction shows a germline mismatch at one end, possibly a read error. J is TRBJ2-5 and V is TRBV18, with no clear D. Per the germline V gene, CDR1 is KGHSH and CDR2 is LQKENI. The CDR3 totals 12 residues. The CDR3 loop is CASSPRRETQYF. The CDR3 region has the DNA TGTGCCAGCTCCCCACGGAGAGAGACCCAGTACTTC.

This chain links TRBV25-1 with TRBJ2-1; the match to TRBD1 covers 7 bases. The CDR3 has 15 amino acids. Trimming took 5 bases from V and 2 from J; bases not matched to a gene: 6. Germline V CDR1 and CDR2: MGHDK, SYGVNS. The chain's CDR3 is CASSPRQGPYNEQFF. The CDR3 DNA follows: TGTGCCAGCAGTCCCCGACAGGGACCCTACAATGAGCAGTTCTTC.